A selection of T cell receptor beta chains follows, all from one sample in a study of blood T cell repertoires in COVID-19. The repertoire was sequenced with immunoSEQ multiplex PCR; TCRdb's copy has only in-frame clones and lacks some. The sample includes approximately 490,000 clones, 87% of them seen just once. What was sequenced was PBMCs or T cells enriched from blood (not recorded which). The receptors were gathered from a woman younger than 30 who had recovered from COVID-19. The CDR3 runs from the conserved cysteine through the conserved F or W. The D gene is left open where the match is weak. Some rows mark clone size as missing; the rest say once, few, many or name a class of expanded clone.

J gene | clone size | V gene | D gene | CDR3 protein | CDR3 DNA
TRBJ2-3 | NA | TRBV1 | NA | CTSSCEADTQYF | TGCACCAGCAGCTGTGAGGCAGATACGCAGTATTTT
TRBJ2-2 | NA | TRBV30 | TRBD1 | CAWTPGGNTGELFF | TGTGCCTGGACCCCAGGGGGCAACACCGGGGAGCTGTTTTTT
TRBJ2-7 | NA | TRBV28 | TRBD1 | CASSMPGTGGFNEQYF | TGTGCCAGCAGCATGCCCGGGACAGGGGGGTTCAACGAGCAGTACTTC
TRBJ1-2 | NA | TRBV19 | TRBD1 | CASSIKLRGQHYGYTF | TGTGCCAGTAGTATTAAACTCCGGGGACAGCATTATGGCTACACCTTC
TRBJ2-3 | NA | TRBV11-2 | NA | CASSSGQLTDTQYF | TGTGCCAGCAGCTCTGGACAGCTCACAGATACGCAGTATTTT
TRBJ1-1 | NA | TRBV11-1 | NA | CASRINREAPEAFF | TGTGCCAGCAGAATCAACAGGGAAGCCCCTGAAGCTTTCTTT
TRBJ1-1 | NA | TRBV11-2 | NA | CASSLEPRDTEAFF | TGTGCCAGCAGCTTAGAGCCCAGGGACACTGAAGCTTTCTTT
TRBJ1-3 | NA | TRBV30 | NA | CAWGWGGVWGNTIYF | TGTGCCTGGGGTTGGGGCGGGGTGTGGGGAAACACCATATATTTT
TRBJ2-7 | NA | TRBV4-1 | TRBD1 | CASSRTGGPYEQYF | TGCGCCAGCAGCAGGACAGGGGGTCCCTACGAGCAGTACTTC
TRBJ2-3 | NA | TRBV3-1/TRBV3-2 | NA | CASSQDFGGASTDTQYF | TGTGCCAGCAGCCAAGATTTCGGGGGAGCTAGCACAGATACGCAGTATTTT
TRBJ1-1 | NA | TRBV3-1/TRBV3-2 | TRBD1 | CASSPPTGGTEAFF | TGTGCCAGCAGCCCACCTACAGGGGGCACTGAAGCTTTCTTT
TRBJ1-1 | NA | TRBV19 | NA | CATRDIPLGTEAFF | TGTGCCACTAGGGACATACCTTTGGGCACTGAAGCTTTCTTT
TRBJ2-2 | NA | TRBV5-5 | TRBD1 | CASSHPGTGETGELFF | TGTGCCAGCAGCCACCCCGGGACAGGGGAAACCGGGGAGCTGTTTTTT
TRBJ1-1 | NA | TRBV28 | NA | CASSLLLGGLSEAFF | TGTGCCAGCAGTTTATTATTGGGGGGATTGTCTGAAGCTTTCTTT
TRBJ2-1 | few | TRBV2 | TRBD1 | CASMPGQGLNEQFF | TGTGCCAGCATGCCGGGACAGGGCCTCAATGAGCAGTTCTTC
TRBJ1-2 | few | TRBV4-1 | TRBD1 | CASSQVVGTGGGYGYTF | TGCGCCAGCAGCCAAGTCGTCGGGACAGGGGGAGGCTATGGCTACACCTTC
TRBJ1-1 | NA | TRBV3-1/TRBV3-2 | NA | CASRQETEAFF | TGTGCCAGCAGACAGGAGACTGAAGCTTTCTTT
TRBJ2-1 | once | TRBV6-5 | TRBD1 | CASSPRRTGDNEQFF | TGTGCCAGCAGCCCCCGTCGGACAGGTGACAATGAGCAGTTCTTC
TRBJ2-1 | NA | TRBV7-2 | TRBD1 | CASSPQGQGDYNEQFF | TGTGCCAGCAGCCCCCAGGGACAGGGGGACTACAATGAGCAGTTCTTC
TRBJ2-3 | NA | TRBV10-3 | NA | CAISERGLGTQYF | TGTGCCATCAGTGAAAGGGGCCTAGGTACGCAGTATTTT
TRBJ2-5 | few | TRBV7-7 | NA | CASSSTGFGETQYF | TGTGCTAGCAGTTCTACGGGTTTTGGAGAGACCCAGTACTTC
TRBJ2-3 | NA | TRBV4-1 | TRBD1 | CASSPLPGTGVKDTQYF | TGCGCCAGCAGCCCACTCCCCGGGACAGGGGTCAAAGATACACAGTATTTT
TRBJ2-7 | NA | TRBV29-1 | TRBD1 | CSAVTGGNEQYF | TGCAGCGCCGTGACAGGGGGCAACGAGCAGTACTTC
TRBJ1-3 | NA | TRBV23-1 | NA | CASASSREFGNTIYF | TGCGCCAGCGCTTCCTCACGGGAGTTCGGAAACACCATATATTTT
TRBJ2-5 | NA | TRBV7-7 | TRBD2 | CASSRRTSGVRETQYF | TGTGCTAGCAGCCGCCGGACTAGCGGGGTTCGGGAGACCCAGTACTTC
TRBJ2-3 | once | TRBV5-1 | NA | CASSLSVFGGGDTQYF | TGCGCCAGCAGCTTGAGCGTGTTTGGGGGCGGAGATACGCAGTATTTT
TRBJ2-3 | NA | TRBV11-2 | TRBD2 | CASSLGRGRGGRTDTQYF | TGTGCCAGCAGCTTAGGGCGAGGGCGGGGGGGTCGCACAGATACGCAGTATTTT
TRBJ1-2 | NA | TRBV15 | NA | CATSAGAGGYTF | TGTGCCACCAGCGCGGGGGCTGGTGGCTACACCTTC
TRBJ2-6 | NA | TRBV6-6 | NA | CASSHPGTGANVLTF | TGTGCCAGCAGTCATCCAGGGACTGGGGCCAACGTCCTGACTTTC
TRBJ1-1 | NA | TRBV20-1 | NA | CSALSNTEAFF | TGCAGTGCTCTCTCTAACACTGAAGCTTTCTTT
TRBJ1-4 | once | TRBV5-1 | TRBD1 | CASSLRQGPSSLGEKLFF | TGCGCCAGCAGCCTCCGACAGGGGCCCTCCAGTTTGGGTGAAAAACTGTTTTTT
TRBJ1-5 | NA | TRBV7-9 | TRBD1 | CASSLTGDNQPQHF | TGTGCCAGCAGCCTTACAGGGGACAATCAGCCCCAGCATTTT